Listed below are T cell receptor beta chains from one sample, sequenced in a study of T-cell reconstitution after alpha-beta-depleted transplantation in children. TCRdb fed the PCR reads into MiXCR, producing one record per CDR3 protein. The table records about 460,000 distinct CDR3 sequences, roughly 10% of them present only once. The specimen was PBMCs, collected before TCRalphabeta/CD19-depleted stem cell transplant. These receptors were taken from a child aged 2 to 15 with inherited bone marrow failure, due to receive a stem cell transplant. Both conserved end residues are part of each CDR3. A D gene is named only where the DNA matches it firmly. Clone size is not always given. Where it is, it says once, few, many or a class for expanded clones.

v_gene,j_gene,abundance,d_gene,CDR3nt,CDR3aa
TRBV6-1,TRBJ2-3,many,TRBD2,TGTGCCAGCACCGATCCGGGACTAGCGGCCAAGGGTACGCAGTATTTT,CASTDPGLAAKGTQYF
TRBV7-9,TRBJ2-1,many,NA,TGTGCCAGCAGCCCCCCTTTAATAGACAGGACGTACAATGAGCAGTTCTTC,CASSPPLIDRTYNEQFF
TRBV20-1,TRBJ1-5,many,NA,TGCAGTGCTATCCGGGACTCCAATCAGCCCCAGCATTTT,CSAIRDSNQPQHF
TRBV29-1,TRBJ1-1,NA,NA,TGCAGCTCCCTGGCAGGGGCCGCTGTCACTGAAGCTTTCTTT,CSSLAGAAVTEAFF
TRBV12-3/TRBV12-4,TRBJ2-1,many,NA,TGTGCCAGCAGCTGGGGGGAGTACGATGAGCAGTTCTTC,CASSWGEYDEQFF
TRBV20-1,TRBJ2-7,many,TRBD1,TGCAGTGCTCAGAGAAAGGGACAGTCCTACGAGCAGTACTTC,CSAQRKGQSYEQYF
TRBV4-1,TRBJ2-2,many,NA,TGCGCCAGCAGCCAAGGGCAGTCGAACACCGGGGAGCTGTTTTTT,CASSQGQSNTGELFF
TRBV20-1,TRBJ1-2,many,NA,TGCAGTGCCACAGTGGGGCCAGGCGGCTATGGCTACACCTTC,CSATVGPGGYGYTF
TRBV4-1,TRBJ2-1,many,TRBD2,TGCGCCAGCAGCCCCGGGGTAGCGGGAGAACTCGGGCAGTTCTTC,CASSPGVAGELGQFF
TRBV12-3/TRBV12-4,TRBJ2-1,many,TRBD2,TGTGCCAGCAGTCCCGCTAGCGGGAGGGCCGGCAATGAGCAGTTCTTC,CASSPASGRAGNEQFF
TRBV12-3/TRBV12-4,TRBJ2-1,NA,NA,TGTGCCAGCAGTTTACCAGCGGGCCAACGGCGGGTAGACAATGAGCAGTTCTTC,CASSLPAGQRRVDNEQFF
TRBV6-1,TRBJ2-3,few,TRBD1,TGTGCCAGCAGCACCAAGGACAGGGGGCTAGTAGATACGCAGTATTTT,CASSTKDRGLVDTQYF
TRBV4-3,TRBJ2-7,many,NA,TGCGCCAGCAGCCCGGTTCAGGGAAAATACGAGCAGTACTTC,CASSPVQGKYEQYF
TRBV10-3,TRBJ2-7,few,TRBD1,TGTGCCATCAGCGACAGGGGCCCCACCTACGACGAGCAGTACTTC,CAISDRGPTYDEQYF
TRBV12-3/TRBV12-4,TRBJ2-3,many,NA,TGTGCCAGCAGTTTCCGCGCGGGGCGGACAGATACGCAGTATTTT,CASSFRAGRTDTQYF
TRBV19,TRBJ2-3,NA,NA,TGTGCCAGTAGTATTTCCGATTTCACAGATACGCAGTATTTT,CASSISDFTDTQYF
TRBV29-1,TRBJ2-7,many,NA,TGCAGCGTTGAATCCGCGGGGTCCTACGAGCAGTACTTC,CSVESAGSYEQYF
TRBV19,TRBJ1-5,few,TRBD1,TGTGCCAGTAGTCAACTAAGACAGGGGGCTGACAATCAGCCCCAGCATTTT,CASSQLRQGADNQPQHF
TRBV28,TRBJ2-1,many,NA,TGTGCCAGCAGGGGACTTAATTACAATGAGCAGTTCTTC,CASRGLNYNEQFF
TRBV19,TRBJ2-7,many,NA,TGTGCCAGTAGTATCGGTTCGGGTTCCTACGAGCAGTACTTC,CASSIGSGSYEQYF